The 29 T cell receptor beta chains listed next were all sequenced from one sample in a study of T cells in tuberculosis. Generated by immunoSEQ multiplex PCR, the TCRdb table keeps only in-frame clones and is missing some. This table has about 59,000 clones, 65% to 90% appearing once. Thawed, overnight-rested PBMC were stained with GMM-loaded CD1B tetramer, viability dye and anti-CD3, then sorted. CD1B tetramers were loaded with Rhodococcus equi-derived C32 glucose monomycolate. Sequencing was carried out using CD1b-GMM tetramer-negative cells sorted from PBMCs. The receptors originated from an adult woman with latent tuberculosis.

The chain is built from TRBV5-5 and TRBJ2-1; D not resolved. Deletions cut 1 base from V and 3 bases from J, with 11 bases between. CDR1 is SGHKS, CDR2 YYEKEE, per germline (reference sequence). This CDR3 comprises 15 residues. CDR3 sequence reads: CASSLWQALYNEQFF. In DNA form, the CDR3 reads TGTGCCAGCAGCTTGTGGCAGGCACTCTACAATGAGCAGTTCTTC.

This clone was recorded at least ten times. The chain uses TRBV18 and TRBJ1-4; 8 bases match TRBD1. This CDR3 spans 14 amino acids. Germline V gene data show CDR1 as KGHSH and CDR2 as LQKENI. The V segment lost 4 bases and the J segment 8 bases; nucleotides outside the gene matches: 6. The CDR3: CASSRTGRGEKLFF. In DNA form, the CDR3 reads TGTGCCAGCTCACGGACAGGGCGTGGGGAAAAACTGTTTTTT.

The chain carries TRBV30 and TRBJ1-3, with D unclear. The CDR3 contains 11 residues. Between the trimmed V and J ends, which lost 3 bases and 4 bases, there was a span of 4 bases. In germline, CDR1 is GTSNPN, CDR2 SVGIG (reference sequence). The CDR3 sequence is CAWSTGNTIYF. The CDR3 region has the DNA TGTGCCTGGAGCACAGGAAACACCATATATTTT.

The gene calls are TRBV7-2 and TRBJ1-2; the D is unclear. CDR3 length: 13 residues. CDR1 SGHTA and CDR2 FQGNSA come from the germline V gene. Trimming pared 5 bases from V and 4 bases from J, leaving 11 bases between. This chain's CDR3 is CASSGRGGYGYTF. The CDR3 nucleotides read TGTGCCAGCAGCGGAAGAGGTGGCTATGGCTACACCTTC.

The V gene is TRBV2, the J gene TRBJ2-4, with 9 bases matching TRBD2. Per germline, CDR1 SNHLY and CDR2 FYNNEI. Trimming removed 8 bases from V and 1 base from J; junction bases left unmatched: 9. This CDR3 is 16 amino acids long. CDR3 in DNA: TGTGCCAGCGGGGCGCTAGCGGGAATTGCCAAAAACATTCAGTACTTC. Amino acids: CASGALAGIAKNIQYF.

This clone showed up just once. The chain couples TRBV10-1 to TRBJ2-7; tentatively, D is TRBD1 (5 bases). Trimming left V 3 bases short and J 0 bases short, with 12 bases between. CDR3 length: 15 amino acids. Germline values: CDR1 WNHNN, CDR2 SYGVQD (reference sequence). Here the CDR3 reads CASSEGQGFSYEQYF. CDR3 sequence (DNA): TGCGCCAGCAGTGAAGGGCAGGGATTCTCCTACGAGCAGTACTTC.

The chain is built from TRBV23-1 and TRBJ2-5; D remains ambiguous. TRBV23-1 is an ORF, with its function uncertain. CDR3 size: 15 residues. Trimming removed 0 bases from V and 3 bases from J, with 11 bases in between. The CDR3 loop reads CASSQSGQAEETQYF. The CDR3 region has the DNA TGCGCCAGCAGTCAATCCGGTCAGGCAGAAGAGACCCAGTACTTC.

The chain recombines TRBV29-1 with TRBJ1-2, with 9 bases that match TRBD1. CDR1 is SQVTM and CDR2 is ANQGSEA in the germline V gene. The CDR3 contains 15 residues. The V segment lost 6 bases and the J segment 7 bases; nucleotides outside the gene matches: 15. The CDR3 sequence is CSVGGGRDRVGGYTF. CDR3 coding DNA: TGCAGCGTCGGGGGGGGACGGGACAGGGTCGGTGGCTACACCTTC.

The chain links TRBV7-8 to TRBJ1-1, with no clear D. The CDR3 consists of 15 residues. In germline, CDR1 is SGHVS, CDR2 FQNEAQ. The V gene lost 6 bases and the J gene lost 2 bases, with 16 bases spanning the gap. In nucleotides, the CDR3 is TGTGCCAGCAGTTATACCCCCACAAGTAACACTGAAGCTTTCTTT. The encoded protein is CASSYTPTSNTEAFF.

This rearrangement joins TRBV10-3 to TRBJ2-3; possible D gene TRBD2, 5 bases. The CDR3 loop spans 14 amino acids. Trimming removed 0 bases at V and 8 bases at J, with 12 bases between. In germline, CDR1 is ENHRY, CDR2 SYGVKD. The DNA of the CDR3 is TGTGCCATCAGTGAGTCTCCGACTATAGGTACGCAGTATTTT. Residues: CAISESPTIGTQYF.

The V gene is TRBV7-9, the J gene TRBJ1-1; no reliable D call. V lost 2 bases, J lost 1 base, and 14 bases lay in between. The germline V gene has CDR1 SEHNR and CDR2 FQNEAQ (reference sequence). The CDR3 has 16 amino acids. As DNA, the CDR3 is TGTGCCAGCAGCTTAACGCCGCCGCGGGGGAACACTGAAGCTTTCTTT. This gives the protein CASSLTPPRGNTEAFF.

The V and J genes are TRBV11-2 and TRBJ2-6; TRBD1 matches 9 bases. The CDR3 sequence is 19 residues long. J lost 3 bases, V lost 1 base, and 10 bases had no gene match. CDR1 is SGHAT and CDR2 is FQNNGV in the germline V gene. CDR3: CASSLGTGTGSGGANVLTF. In nucleotides, the CDR3 is TGTGCCAGCAGCTTAGGCACCGGGACAGGGTCTGGTGGGGCCAACGTCCTGACTTTC. The complete variable domain, with remaining parts taken from reference TRBV11-2 and TRBJ2-6, reads EAGVAQSPRYKIIEKRQSVAFWCNPISGHATLYWYQQILGQGPKLLIQFQNNGVVDDSQLPKDRFSAERLKGVDSTLKIQPAKLEDSAVYLCASSLGTGTGSGGANVLTFGAGSRLTVL.

The chain couples TRBV28 to TRBJ1-6, with 8 bases lining up with TRBD1. Germline CDR1 and CDR2: MDHEN and SYDVKM. CDR3 size: 16 residues. The V segment lost 4 bases and the J segment 7 bases; nucleotides outside the gene matches: 9. The CDR3 sequence is CASSSPGQGPNSPLHF. In DNA, the CDR3 is TGTGCCAGCAGTTCTCCAGGACAGGGCCCCAATTCACCCCTCCACTTT.

V gene TRBV14 combines with J gene TRBJ2-7; the match to TRBD2 covers 7 bases. CDR3 length: 17 residues. In germline, CDR1 is SGHDN, CDR2 FVKESK. V lost 1 base and J lost 6; bases outside the gene matches: 15. The DNA for the CDR3 is TGTGCCAGCAGCCAAGTGTGGGGGGGACTGACCCCCCCCGAGCAGTACTTC. Residues: CASSQVWGGLTPPEQYF.

J is TRBJ1-1 and V is TRBV4-3; tentatively, D is TRBD1 (6 bases). The V gene lost 0 bases and the J gene lost 1 base, with 15 bases spanning the gap. Per the germline V gene, CDR1 is LGHNA and CDR2 is YSLEER. The CDR3 runs 17 residues. CDR3 loop: CASSQERITGRNTEAFF. The CDR3 nucleotides are TGCGCCAGCAGCCAAGAAAGGATAACAGGGAGGAACACTGAAGCTTTCTTT.

The chain has TRBV6-5 and TRBJ2-5, with 9 bases identical to TRBD1. The CDR3 extends over 14 amino acids. V dropped 5 bases and J dropped 5; count of bases not matched to a gene: 6. CDR1 MNHEY and CDR2 SVGAGI come from the germline V gene. The CDR3 bases are TGTGCCAGCAGTCCCGGGACAGGGAAGGAGACCCAGTACTTC. It translates to CASSPGTGKETQYF.

The table lists this clone with a count of one. The gene calls are TRBV7-9 and TRBJ2-1, with 9 positions matching TRBD2. V gave up 5 bases and J gave up 0 bases; unmatched junction bases: 8. The CDR3 loop spans 17 amino acids. Germline V CDR1 and CDR2: SEHNR, FQNEAQ (reference sequence). In DNA, the CDR3 is TGTGCCAGCAGCAACAGACTAGCGGTCCGCTCCTACAATGAGCAGTTCTTC. Protein: CASSNRLAVRSYNEQFF.

The genes are TRBV2 and TRBJ2-1; 8 nucleotides line up with TRBD1. The V gene's germline CDR1 is SNHLY and CDR2 FYNNEI. J gave up 6 bases and V 7 bases, and 8 bases lay outside the gene matches. The CDR3 spans 14 residues. The DNA for the CDR3 is TGTGCCAGCACCGGACAGGGTGGGTTCAATGAGCAGTTCTTC. Amino acids: CASTGQGGFNEQFF.

The chain couples TRBV20-1 to TRBJ2-7, with D tentatively TRBD2 (6 bases). The CDR3 has 11 amino acids. Germline V gene sequence: CDR1 DFQATT, CDR2 SNEGSKA (reference sequence). V lost 4 bases, J lost 2 bases, and 6 bases lay in between. CDR3 residues: CSATGAYEQYF. The CDR3 bases are TGCAGTGCTACGGGAGCCTACGAGCAGTACTTC.

In the case of this clone: The sample has other DNA sequences that encode this CDR3 too. The chain employs TRBV18 and TRBJ2-3; 7 bases line up with TRBD1. V lost 0 bases, J lost 1 base, and 1 base stayed unmatched. CDR1 is KGHSH, CDR2 LQKENI, per germline. The length of the CDR3 is 15 residues. CDR3 loop: CASSPPTGGTDTQYF. The CDR3 coding sequence is TGTGCCAGCTCACCACCAACAGGGGGCACAGATACGCAGTATTTT.

The chain joins TRBV19 to TRBJ2-7, with 9 bases identical to TRBD2. The CDR3 contains 15 residues. Losses at the gene ends were 9 bases for V and 0 bases for J; bases not matched to a gene: 9. Germline values: CDR1 LNHDA, CDR2 SQIVND (reference sequence). CDR3 in amino acids: CASPLAGVSSYEQYF. CDR3 nucleotide sequence: TGTGCCAGCCCATTAGCGGGGGTGAGCTCCTACGAGCAGTACTTC.

The chain couples TRBV7-8 to TRBJ1-5; D gene uncertain. The V and J ends lost 5 bases and 1 base respectively, with 12 bases between them. Germline V gene data show CDR1 as SGHVS and CDR2 as FQNEAQ. The CDR3 consists of 15 residues. The CDR3 region has the DNA TGTGCCAGCAGCGAGAGCGCTGCGAGCAATCAGCCCCAGCATTTT. Translating it yields CASSESAASNQPQHF.

This CDR3 is CASSSRLAGGTDTQYF. DNA for the CDR3: TGTGCCAGCAGTTCGAGACTAGCGGGGGGCACAGATACGCAGTATTTT. The rearrangement links TRBV27 to TRBJ2-3; 12 nucleotides match TRBD2. Germline V gives CDR1 MNHEY, CDR2 SMNVEV (reference sequence). The CDR3 has 16 residues. Trimming cost V 4 bases and J 1 base; bases outside gene matches: 3.

The V gene is TRBV2, the J gene TRBJ1-6; no reliable D call. The CDR3 totals 16 residues. Trimming left V 1 base short and J 7 bases short, with 14 bases between. The germline gives CDR1 SNHLY, CDR2 FYNNEI. Written as DNA, the CDR3 is TGTGCCAGCAGTGAAGACGACTCATACTTCAATTCACCCCTCCACTTT. It yields the protein CASSEDDSYFNSPLHF.

This sequence joins TRBV2 and TRBJ1-5, with D possibly being TRBD1 (6 bases). V dropped 9 bases and J dropped 6 bases, with 15 bases sitting between them. CDR3 size: 13 residues. CDR1 is SNHLY and CDR2 is FYNNEI in the germline V gene. The CDR3 sequence: CASRGTPSQPQHF. Written as DNA, the CDR3 is TGTGCCAGTAGAGGGACACCCAGTCAGCCCCAGCATTTT. Full variable domain (remainder filled in from reference TRBV2 and TRBJ1-5): EPEVTQTPSHQVTQMGQEVILRCVPISNHLYFYWYRQILGQKVEFLVSFYNNEISEKSEIFDDQFSVERPDGSNFTLKIRSTKLEDSAMYFCASRGTPSQPQHFGDGTRLSIL.

The chain's CDR3 is CASRPSGAANEQFF. DNA for the CDR3: TGTGCCAGCAGACCTAGCGGGGCGGCGAATGAGCAGTTCTTC. The J gene is TRBJ2-1, the V gene TRBV7-2, with TRBD2 matching over 9 bases. The CDR3 has 14 amino acids. CDR1 and CDR2 from the germline V gene are SGHTA and FQGNSA. The ends lost 6 bases at V and 7 bases at J; junction bases unmatched: 7.

CDR3 loop: CASSLASSETQYF. DNA of the CDR3: TGTGCCAGCAGCTTAGCTTCTTCGGAGACCCAGTACTTC. J is TRBJ2-5 and V is TRBV7-7; D is uncertain. This CDR3 is built from 13 residues. Per germline, CDR1 SSHAT and CDR2 FNYEAQ (reference sequence). Trimming took off 0 bases at V and 5 bases at J, with 7 bases between the two ends.

This chain connects TRBV5-1 to TRBJ2-1, with D perhaps TRBD1 (6 bases). The germline V and J ends were trimmed by 3 bases and 1 base, with 14 bases remaining between them. This CDR3 is 16 amino acids long. Germline loops: CDR1 SGHRS, CDR2 YFSETQ. Here the CDR3 DNA reads TGCGCCAGCAGCTCTTTAGGGGGTCTTTCCTACAATGAGCAGTTCTTC. It yields the protein CASSSLGGLSYNEQFF.

V and J are TRBV5-1 and TRBJ2-5; D remains ambiguous. V was pared by 2 bases and J by 2 bases, with 7 bases between. Per germline, CDR1 SGHRS and CDR2 YFSETQ. The CDR3 is 13 residues long. CDR3 nucleotides: TGCGCCAGCAGCTTTGCAGGTCAAGAGACCCAGTACTTC. Its translation: CASSFAGQETQYF.